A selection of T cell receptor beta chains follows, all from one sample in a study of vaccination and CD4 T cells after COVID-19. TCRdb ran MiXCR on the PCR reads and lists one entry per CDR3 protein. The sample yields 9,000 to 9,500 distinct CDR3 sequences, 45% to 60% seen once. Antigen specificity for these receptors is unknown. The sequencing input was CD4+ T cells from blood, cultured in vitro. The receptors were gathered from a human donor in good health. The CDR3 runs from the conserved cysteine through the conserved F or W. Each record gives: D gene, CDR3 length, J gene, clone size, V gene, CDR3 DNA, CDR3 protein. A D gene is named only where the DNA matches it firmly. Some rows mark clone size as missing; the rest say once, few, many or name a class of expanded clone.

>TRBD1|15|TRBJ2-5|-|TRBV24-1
TGTGCCACCAGTGATCCGACAGGGGGCCGGGAGACCCAGTACTTC
CATSDPTGGRETQYF
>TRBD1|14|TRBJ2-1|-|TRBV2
TGTGCCATCAACAGGGGGCTGTCCTACAATGAGCAGTTCTTC
CAINRGLSYNEQFF
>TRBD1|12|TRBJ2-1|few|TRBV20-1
TGCAGTGCGCATGACAGGGGGCGAGAGCAGTTCTTC
CSAHDRGREQFF
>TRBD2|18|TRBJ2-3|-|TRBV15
TGTGCCACCAGCTTACGGACTAGCGGGGGGGCTAGGTCAGATACGCAGTATTTT
CATSLRTSGGARSDTQYF
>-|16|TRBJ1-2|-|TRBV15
TGTGCCACCAGCAGACAACAGGGAAAAGCTAACTATGGCTACACCTTC
CATSRQQGKANYGYTF
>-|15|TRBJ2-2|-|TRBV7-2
TGTGCCAGCAGCTTATCATGGCAGAACACCGGGGAGCTGTTTTTT
CASSLSWQNTGELFF
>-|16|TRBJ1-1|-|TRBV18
TGTGCCAGCTCACCACCGGGGGGGGGCCCGGACACTGAAGCTTTCTTT
CASSPPGGGPDTEAFF
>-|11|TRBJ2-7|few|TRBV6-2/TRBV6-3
TGTGCCAGCAGCCAATCCTACGAGCAGTACTTC
CASSQSYEQYF
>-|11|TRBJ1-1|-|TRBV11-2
TGTGCCAGCAGCTCCATCACTGAAGCTTTCTTT
CASSSITEAFF
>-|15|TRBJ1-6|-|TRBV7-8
TGTGCCAGCGGAGGCGGGGCTGCGCCTAATTCACCCCTCCACTTT
CASGGGAAPNSPLHF
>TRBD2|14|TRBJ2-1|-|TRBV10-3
TGTGCCATCAGCTTAGCGGGGGGGCCAGGAGAGCAGTTCTTC
CAISLAGGPGEQFF
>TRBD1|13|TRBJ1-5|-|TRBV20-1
TGCAGTGCGAGGGGACAGATTACTGGGCCCCAGCATTTT
CSARGQITGPQHF
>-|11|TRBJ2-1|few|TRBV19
TGTGCCACCCAACCCCCCGGGGCTCAGTTCTTC
CATQPPGAQFF
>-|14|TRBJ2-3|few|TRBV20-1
TGCAGTGCTAGTTACAGTACTAGCACAGATACGCAGTATTTT
CSASYSTSTDTQYF
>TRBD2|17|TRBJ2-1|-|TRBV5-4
TGTGCCAGCAGCCCCTCGGCCGGGAGGAATAACTACAATGAGCAGTTCTTC
CASSPSAGRNNYNEQFF
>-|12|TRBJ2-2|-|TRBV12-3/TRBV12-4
TGTGCCAGCAGTATAGCCAGCGGGGAGCTGTTTTTT
CASSIASGELFF
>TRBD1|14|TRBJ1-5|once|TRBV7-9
TGTGCCAGCAGCCTTCAGGGGGGTAATCAGCCCCAGCATTTT
CASSLQGGNQPQHF
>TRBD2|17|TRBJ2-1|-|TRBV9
TGTGCCAGCAGCGCCCGACTAGCGGCGCCCTCCTACAATGAGCAGTTCTTC
CASSARLAAPSYNEQFF
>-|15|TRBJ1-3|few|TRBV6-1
TGTGCCAGCAGTGGAGGGTACCGCTCTGGAAACACCATATATTTT
CASSGGYRSGNTIYF
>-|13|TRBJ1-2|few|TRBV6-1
TGTGCCAGCAGTCTGACAGCTTTCTATGGCTACACCTTC
CASSLTAFYGYTF
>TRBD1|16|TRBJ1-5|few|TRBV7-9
TGTGCCAGCAGCTTAGGGACAGGAGGGAGCAATCAGCCCCAGCATTTT
CASSLGTGGSNQPQHF
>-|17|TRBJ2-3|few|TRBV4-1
TGCGCCAGCAGCCACGGGCGGCAGCGGAATCGAACAGATACGCAGTATTTT
CASSHGRQRNRTDTQYF
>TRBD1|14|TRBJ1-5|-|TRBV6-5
TGTGCCAGCAGTTACAGACAGGGTACTCAGCCCCAGCATTTT
CASSYRQGTQPQHF
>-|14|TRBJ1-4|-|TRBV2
TGTGCCAGCAGTGTATGGTTTGGGAATGAAAAACTGTTTTTT
CASSVWFGNEKLFF
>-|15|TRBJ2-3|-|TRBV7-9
TGTGCCAGCAGCTTAGGGGGTCGGAAAACAGATACGCAGTATTTT
CASSLGGRKTDTQYF
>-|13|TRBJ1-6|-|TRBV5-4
TGTGCCAGCAGCCGTCCAGATAATTCACCCCTCCACTTT
CASSRPDNSPLHF
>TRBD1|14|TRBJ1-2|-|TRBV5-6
TGTGCCAGCAGCACCGGGACAGGTCTCTATGGCTACACCTTC
CASSTGTGLYGYTF
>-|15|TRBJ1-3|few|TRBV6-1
TGTGCCAGCAGTGAAGCACGGGCAGCTGGAAACACCATATATTTT
CASSEARAAGNTIYF
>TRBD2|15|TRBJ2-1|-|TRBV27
TGTGCCAGCAGTTTTGGGGAGGGCCCCTACAATGAGCAGTTCTTC
CASSFGEGPYNEQFF
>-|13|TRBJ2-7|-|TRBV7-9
TGTGCCAGCAGCTTAGAGGGTTTGGCCGAGCAGTACTTC
CASSLEGLAEQYF
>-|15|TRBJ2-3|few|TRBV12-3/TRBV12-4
TGTGCCAGCAGGTCAAGGGGGGGGAGCACAGATACGCAGTATTTT
CASRSRGGSTDTQYF
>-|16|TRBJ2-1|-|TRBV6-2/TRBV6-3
TGTGCCAGCAGTTACGCGGGGTTTAGCTCCTACAATGAGCAGTTCTTC
CASSYAGFSSYNEQFF
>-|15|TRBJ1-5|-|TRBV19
TGTGCCAGTACGCGCTTGGCAGGGGAGATGCAGCCCCAGCATTTT
CASTRLAGEMQPQHF
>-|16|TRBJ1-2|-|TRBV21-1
TGTGCCAGCAGCAAAGTAACCAGACATCCTAACTATGGCTACACCTTC
CASSKVTRHPNYGYTF
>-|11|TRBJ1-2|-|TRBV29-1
TGCAGCGTGAAATGGGCATATGGCTACACCTTC
CSVKWAYGYTF
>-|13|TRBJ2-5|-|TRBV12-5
TGTGCTAGTGGTTTGAGGTACCAAGAGACCCAGTACTTC
CASGLRYQETQYF
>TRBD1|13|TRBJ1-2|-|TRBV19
TGTGCCAGTAAGACACAGGGGGGCGATGGCTACACCTTC
CASKTQGGDGYTF
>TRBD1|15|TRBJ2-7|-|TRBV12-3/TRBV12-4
TGTGCCAGCAGGATGAGGACAGGGGAGTCTTACGAGCAGTACTTC
CASRMRTGESYEQYF
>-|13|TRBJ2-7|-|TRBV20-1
TGCAGTGCTGGAGGGGCGAGCTCCTACGAGCAGTACTTC
CSAGGASSYEQYF
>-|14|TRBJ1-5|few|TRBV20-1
TGCAGTGCTAGAGTCGGGCAGGGGAGGCAGCCCCAGCATTTT
CSARVGQGRQPQHF
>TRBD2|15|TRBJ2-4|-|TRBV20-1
TGCAGTGCTAGAGACCCGGGACTAGCTGCAGACATTCAGTACTTC
CSARDPGLAADIQYF
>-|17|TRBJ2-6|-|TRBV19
TGTGCCAGTAGTATTACCGTACAGGGCCCCGGGGCCAACGTCCTGACTTTC
CASSITVQGPGANVLTF
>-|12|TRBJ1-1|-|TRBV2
-
CASSTSSAEAFF
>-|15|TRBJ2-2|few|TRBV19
TGTGCCAGTAACTCCGGGACACTCGACACCGGGGAGCTGTTTTTT
CASNSGTLDTGELFF
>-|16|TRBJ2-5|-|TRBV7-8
TGTGCCAGCAAGGCCCAGGGGCTCCCTAGCTGGGAGACCCAGTACTTC
CASKAQGLPSWETQYF
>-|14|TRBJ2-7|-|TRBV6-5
TGTGCCAGCAGTTACTCGGCGGCTACCTACGAGCAGTACTTC
CASSYSAATYEQYF
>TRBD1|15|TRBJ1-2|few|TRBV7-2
TGTGCCAGCAGCTTAGCCGGACAGGGAGGTCAGGGCTACACCTTC
CASSLAGQGGQGYTF
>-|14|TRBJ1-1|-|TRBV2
TGTGCCAGCAGTGAAGCAGCGGGATATGCTGAAGCTTTCTTT
CASSEAAGYAEAFF
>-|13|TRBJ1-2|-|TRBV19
TGTGCCAGTAGGCTGACAGGAGACTATGGCTACACCTTC
CASRLTGDYGYTF
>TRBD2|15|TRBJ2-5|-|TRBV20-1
TGCAGCGCTAGCGGGGGCCGAGGAAACCAAGAGACCCAGTACTTC
CSASGGRGNQETQYF
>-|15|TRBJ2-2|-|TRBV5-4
TGTGCCAGCAGCTTGGACGAGGCGGGGAAAAGGGAGCTGTTTTTT
CASSLDEAGKRELFF
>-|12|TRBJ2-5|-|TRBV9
TGTGCCAGCAGCCCCCAGGGAGAGACCCAGTACTTC
CASSPQGETQYF
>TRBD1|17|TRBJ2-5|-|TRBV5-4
TGTGCCACCACACCCAAGAGACAGGGAAGGGGTGGAGAGACCCAGTACTTC
CATTPKRQGRGGETQYF
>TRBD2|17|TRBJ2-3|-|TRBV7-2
TGTGCCAGCAGCCCCACGGGGACTAGCGGGGGGGCAGATACGCAGTATTTT
CASSPTGTSGGADTQYF
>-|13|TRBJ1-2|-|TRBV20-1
TGCAGTGCTAGCTCTTGGGGGAACTATGGCTACACCTTC
CSASSWGNYGYTF
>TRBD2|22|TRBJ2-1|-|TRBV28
TGTGCCAGCACACCCGGAGGGGGGCGGCTAGCGGGGGCCAGCCGCTCCTACAATGAGCAGTTCTTC
CASTPGGGRLAGASRSYNEQFF
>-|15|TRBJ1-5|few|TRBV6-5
TGTGCCAGCAGTTACATGGGGGCTAGCAATCAGCCCCAGCATTTT
CASSYMGASNQPQHF
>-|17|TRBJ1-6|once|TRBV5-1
TGCGCCAGCAGCTTGGCCTTGGGGGGCTTGGTAAATTCACCCCTCCACTTT
CASSLALGGLVNSPLHF